This entry concerns a single TCR beta chain. The antigen is undetermined. The entry originates in a study of T cell responses to AZD1222 COVID-19 vaccine. Findings and limits, study-wide: Spike-specific TCR breadth and depth went up after people got two AZD1222 doses. Nearly half of unique spike-specific TCRs reportedly avoided B.1.351 and B.1.1.7 mutated regions. AZD1222 recipients seropositive at baseline numbered only six or seven.

TCRdb's copy holds only in-frame clones and misses some; the assay was immunoSEQ multiplex PCR. This sample carries approximately 200,000 clones, less than 95% of them seen once, and the ten largest clones take 1.7%. This TCR was sampled from an adult who received the MenACWY meningococcal vaccine as a control. Sequenced here: peripheral blood, sampled 28 days after the second dose of the MenACWY control vaccine.

The DNA of the CDR3 is TGTGCCAGCAGTTTAAACGGCGGGCAGACCTACGAGCAGTACTTC. Encoded protein: CASSLNGGQTYEQYF. This chain connects TRBV27 to TRBJ2-7; TRBD2 is a possible D gene (5 bases). V lost 2 bases to trimming and J lost 2 bases, with 13 bases between them. This CDR3 has 15 amino acids. Germline CDR1 is MNHEY and CDR2 is SMNVEV (reference sequence).